Each of the 8 T cell receptor beta chains below was sequenced from the same sample in a study of Graves' ophthalmopathy and Graves' hyperthyroidism (dated by TCRdb to 2016 to 2018). The run used an Illumina HiSeq 2000. TCR beta CDR3 regions were amplified from RNA transcripts for repertoire sequencing. HTBI primers and the Qiagen OneStep RT-PCR kit were used in a first-round RT-PCR, which was followed by a second-round multiplex PCR, size selection and purification. TCRdb reworked the public reads: Q25 trimming with fastp, MiXCR clone assembly, productive beta chains retained. CDR3 protein duplicates are merged, each entry listing the most common genes and DNA. The sample includes roughly 300,000 distinct CDR3 sequences, with 17% observed a single time. Approximately 13% of the sample goes to the ten largest clones. What was sequenced was peripheral blood. The receptor source for this set is an adult man with Graves' ophthalmopathy.

At least ten counts were recorded for this clonotype. The rearrangement links TRBV7-2 to TRBJ1-1, with D possibly being TRBD1 (6 bases). Germline CDR1 is SGHTA and CDR2 is FQGNSA. CDR3 length: 14 residues. The V and J ends lost 1 base and 7 bases respectively, with 13 bases between them. CDR3 nucleotide sequence: TGTGCCAGCAGCTTAGGGTTCAGGGGTATTGAAGCTTTCTTT. Translating it yields CASSLGFRGIEAFF.

This clonotype has a count of ten or more. The chain recombines TRBV6-2 or TRBV6-3 with TRBJ2-6; D is uncertain. Trimming pared 1 base from V and 0 bases from J, leaving 10 bases between. This CDR3 spans 17 amino acids. Germline values: CDR1 MNHEY, CDR2 SVGEGT. The CDR3 bases are TGTGCCAGCAGTTACTGGGCGAGCAACTCTGGGGCCAACGTCCTGACTTTC. Its translation is CASSYWASNSGANVLTF.

At least ten counts were recorded for this clonotype. One junction end does not reproduce the germline sequence, and a read error may be involved. This chain links TRBV19 with TRBJ1-5; the match to TRBD1 covers 7 bases. Germline V gene data show CDR1 as LNHDA and CDR2 as SQIVND (reference sequence). The CDR3 consists of 16 residues. For the CDR3, the DNA is TGTGCCAGTAGTCTAGATGCCGGGACAGAGAATCAGCCCCAGCATTTT. Its translation is CASSLDAGTENQPQHF. The whole variable domain, remainder taken from reference TRBV19 and TRBJ1-5, is DGGITQSPKYLFRKEGQNVTLSCEQNLNHDAMYWYRQDPGQGLRLIYYSQIVNDFQKGDIAEGYSVSREKKESFPLTVTSAQKNPTAFYLCASSLDAGTENQPQHFGDGTRLSIL.

CDR3 amino acids: CASSLVAGGLGETQYF. The CDR3 bases are TGTGCCAGCAGCTTAGTCGCAGGGGGCTTGGGAGAGACCCAGTACTTC. This chain links TRBV7-2 with TRBJ2-5, with 8 bases lining up with TRBD1. Germline V gene data show CDR1 as SGHTA and CDR2 as FQGNSA. The J segment lost 4 bases and the V segment lost 1 base, leaving 8 bases of the junction unmatched. The CDR3 is made up of 16 amino acids.

The genes are TRBV6-1 and TRBJ2-7, with D maybe TRBD1 (7 bases). Per germline, CDR1 MNHNS and CDR2 SASEGT. V shed 4 bases and J shed 3 bases, with 19 bases lying between them. The CDR3 extends over 16 amino acids. In DNA form, the CDR3 reads TGTGCCAGCAGTGGCCCCCGACAGGGAGGTCGCTACGAGCAGTACTTC. Its protein product is CASSGPRQGGRYEQYF.

This clonotype was seen many times. The rearrangement links TRBV2 to TRBJ1-2; tentative D call: TRBD1 (5 bases). CDR1 and CDR2 from the germline V gene are SNHLY and FYNNEI. The CDR3 has 14 amino acids. V lost 5 bases to trimming and J lost 8 bases, with 18 bases between them. The CDR3 protein is CASSLTGLADGYTF. CDR3 DNA sequence: TGTGCCAGCAGTTTAACAGGACTCGCGGACGGCTACACCTTC.

This clonotype has a count of ten or more. The chain is built from TRBV10-3 and TRBJ1-2, with D perhaps matching TRBD1 (5 bases). V was pared by 8 bases and J by 6 bases, with 13 bases between. Per the germline V gene, CDR1 is ENHRY and CDR2 is SYGVKD. The CDR3 totals 12 residues. The CDR3 DNA reads as TGTGCCATCTCCCCAGGGCGGGATGGCTACACCTTC. Residues: CAISPGRDGYTF.

In this sample, this clonotype turned up many times. The chain couples TRBV10-3 to TRBJ2-7, with 11 bases matching TRBD2. Germline V CDR1 and CDR2: ENHRY, SYGVKD. CDR3 length: 16 amino acids. Trimming cost V 7 bases and J 0 bases; bases outside gene matches: 8. CDR3 coding DNA: TGTGCCATCACCGGGACTAGCGGAGACGGCTCCTACGAGCAGTACTTC. Translated, it gives CAITGTSGDGSYEQYF.